A selection of T cell receptor beta chains follows, all from one sample in a study of memory CD8 T cells in hepatitis C reinfection. The repertoire was sequenced with immunoSEQ multiplex PCR; TCRdb's copy has only in-frame clones and lacks some. This sample carries tens of thousands of clones, 89% of them seen once, and the ten largest clones take more than 0.65%. The sequenced sample was naive CD8+ T cells sorted from blood. These receptor sequences come from a man younger than 35 with hepatitis C virus infection. The conserved cysteine and the conserved F or W are not part of the CDR3 here.

v_call,j_call,cdr3_aa
TRBV13,TRBJ2-3,ASSSLAGGTDTQY
TRBV7-2,TRBJ2-1,ASSLASETYPSSEQF
TRBV4-1,TRBJ1-2,ASSQSRQGFYGYT
TRBV6-5,TRBJ2-1,ASSSQGVNEQF
TRBV19,TRBJ1-5,ARPGTAGPQPQH
TRBV4-3,TRBJ1-6,ASSQDISYNSPLH
TRBV27,TRBJ1-2,ASSGTDVYGYT
TRBV7-6,TRBJ2-1,ASSSAGGNEQF
TRBV28,TRBJ2-7,ASNTGTGTKSSYEQY
TRBV7-9,TRBJ1-2,ASSPDSRGYYGYT
TRBV7-9,TRBJ2-3,AVLSGRGTDTQY
TRBV5-8,TRBJ2-5,ASSPSAQY
TRBV4-1,TRBJ1-1,ASSQRQGADTEAF
TRBV6-6,TRBJ1-2,ASSYVGDRYGYT